This T cell receptor (beta chain) was recovered during a study of blood T cell repertoires in COVID-19. About the research overall: Samples came from the United States, Italy and Spain, spanning acute and convalescent COVID-19. T cells, B-cell-depleted T cells, or PBMCs supplied cDNA or gDNA.

Authors' data handling: Reference gene primer amplification in the assay estimated nucleated cell counts. Sequenced by immunoSEQ multiplex PCR; TCRdb stores in-frame clones only, minus some. That table furnishes V, J and clone size, whereas the DNA furnished D and trimming. The sample includes roughly 80,000 clones, around 90% of them seen just once. CDR1 is MGHRA, CDR2 YSYEKL, per germline. The germline V and J ends were trimmed by 1 base and 4 bases, with 16 bases remaining between them. The CDR3 contains 16 residues. Source material: peripheral blood. This clonotype originated in an elderly woman with active or convalescent COVID-19. The chain employs TRBV4-1 and TRBJ1-2; possible D gene TRBD1, 5 bases. The CDR3 sequence is CASSQVTPPQGYGYTF. The CDR3 region has the DNA TGCGCCAGCAGCCAAGTCACTCCCCCTCAGGGCTATGGCTACACCTTC.